This entry lists 23 T cell receptor beta chains sequenced from one sample in a study of regulatory T cells in long-lasting Graves disease. Time point in this sample: newly diagnosed GD, antithyroid drugs for less than 3 months. Scientists built the TCR library using RNA that was extracted from PBMCs. Arm-PCR of CDR3 regions with iRepertoire HTBI primers generated TCR beta libraries. TCRdb reanalysed the multiplex PCR reads using MiXCR and keeps one entry per CDR3 protein. Among roughly 420,000 distinct CDR3 sequences, roughly 15% were seen once, and the ten largest hold approximately 15%. The same data also went into a second study, on T cells in Graves' hyperthyroidism and ophthalmopathy.

Material: peripheral blood mononuclear cells (PBMCs), obtained at new diagnosis, from a patient treated with antithyroid drugs. These receptors were taken from a woman in her 50s with Graves disease.

This clonotype has only a few counts. The chain employs TRBV12-3 or TRBV12-4 and TRBJ1-1, with D perhaps matching TRBD1 (6 bases). V was shortened by 0 bases and J by 4 bases, with 9 bases between the two germline ends. The CDR3 has 14 residues. The CDR3, as DNA: TGTGCCAGCAGTTTAGCGGAGGGGGGCACTGAAGCTTTCTTT. Translated: CASSLAEGGTEAFF.

V gene TRBV5-1 combines with J gene TRBJ2-4, with TRBD1 matching 7 bases. The CDR3 loop spans 14 amino acids. CDR1 and CDR2 from the germline V gene are SGHRS and YFSETQ. V lost 7 bases and J lost 6; bases outside the gene matches: 10. CDR3 amino acids: CASSPGTDLNIQYF. The CDR3 nucleotides are TGCGCCAGCTCACCAGGGACAGACTTAAACATTCAGTACTTC. The complete variable domain, with remaining parts taken from reference TRBV5-1 and TRBJ2-4, reads KAGVTQTPRYLIKTRGQQVTLSCSPISGHRSVSWYQQTPGQGLQFLFEYFSETQRNKGNFPGRFSGRQFSNSRSEMNVSTLELGDSALYLCASSPGTDLNIQYFGAGTRLSVL.

This chain connects TRBV2 to TRBJ2-7; D is possibly TRBD1 or TRBD2 (5 bases each). The V gene's germline CDR1 is SNHLY and CDR2 FYNNEI. CDR3 length: 13 amino acids. V was shortened by 7 bases and J by 5 bases, with 15 bases between the two germline ends. The CDR3 spells CASILLRGHEQYF. In DNA, the CDR3 is TGTGCCAGCATTTTGTTACGGGGCCACGAGCAGTACTTC.

This clonotype appeared many times. V gene TRBV3-1 combines with J gene TRBJ1-3, with D unclear. CDR1 and CDR2 from the germline V gene are LGHDT and YNNKEL (reference sequence). The CDR3 loop spans 14 amino acids. V was shortened by 3 bases and J by 0 bases, with 6 bases between the two germline ends. CDR3 DNA: TGTGCCAGCAGCCATTTCAACTCTGGAAACACCATATATTTT. This translates into CASSHFNSGNTIYF.

The table lists this clonotype with many counts. J is TRBJ1-1 and V is TRBV6-2 or TRBV6-3; D is unclear. The CDR3 covers 15 residues. Trimming stripped 5 bases from V and 1 base from J, with 14 bases between. Germline CDR1 is MNHEY and CDR2 is SVGEGT. DNA of the CDR3: TGTGCCAGCAGTGAAGCCTATGACCAGAACACTGAAGCTTTCTTT. Encoded protein: CASSEAYDQNTEAFF.

The genes are TRBV30 and TRBJ2-7, with D possibly being TRBD1 or TRBD2 (6 bases each). Germline CDR1 GTSNPN, CDR2 SVGIG (reference sequence). The CDR3 is 18 amino acids. The ends were cut back, 0 bases at V and 1 base at J, with 22 bases in the middle. DNA for the CDR3: TGTGCCTGGAGTGTATTGGGGGCAGAGTACGGAGGGTCCTACGAGCAGTACTTC. Encoded protein: CAWSVLGAEYGGSYEQYF.

The chain employs TRBV7-9 and TRBJ2-1, with D hard to call. CDR1 is SEHNR and CDR2 is FQNEAQ in the germline V gene (reference sequence). Trimming shortened V by 3 bases and J by 0 bases, and 6 bases separated the two germline ends. This CDR3 contains 14 residues. The CDR3 is CASSFLDSYNEQFF. The DNA for the CDR3 is TGTGCCAGCAGCTTTTTGGACTCCTACAATGAGCAGTTCTTC. The full variable domain, rest sourced from reference TRBV7-9 and TRBJ2-1, is DTGVSQNPRHKITKRGQNVTFRCDPISEHNRLYWYRQTLGQGPEFLTYFQNEAQLEKSRLLSDRFSAERPKGSFSTLEIQRTEQGDSAMYLCASSFLDSYNEQFFGPGTRLTVL.

This clonotype was seen a handful of times. Written as DNA, the CDR3 is TGCGCCAGCAGCTTGGGGACCCTGCCTTTCACAGATACGCAGTATTTT. Translated, it gives CASSLGTLPFTDTQYF. The V gene is TRBV5-1, the J gene TRBJ2-3; D call uncertain. CDR1 is SGHRS, CDR2 YFSETQ, per germline. There are 16 residues in the CDR3. With 0 bases removed from V and 2 bases from J, the gap between germline ends came to 13 bases.

This clonotype was recorded many times. The chain couples TRBV20-1 to TRBJ2-7; 9 nucleotides align to TRBD2. Germline V gene lookup returns CDR1 DFQATT and CDR2 SNEGSKA (reference sequence). With 8 bases clipped from V and 3 bases from J, the junction kept 8 bases outside the gene matches. The CDR3 sequence is 13 residues long. For the CDR3, the DNA is TGCAGTCCCCGGACTAGCGCGTTCTACGAGCAGTACTTC. Amino acids: CSPRTSAFYEQYF.

This clonotype occurred a few times. V usage is TRBV20-1 and J usage is TRBJ1-1, with D unclear. V was pared by 4 bases and J by 4 bases, with 13 bases between. This CDR3 has 13 residues. Per germline, CDR1 DFQATT and CDR2 SNEGSKA (reference sequence). The CDR3 region has the DNA TGCAGTGCTATAAGGTCCAGACTCACTGAAGCTTTCTTT. Translated: CSAIRSRLTEAFF.

This chain joins TRBV14 and TRBJ2-1; TRBD2 agrees at 10 bases. The CDR3 covers 18 residues. V was clipped by 4 bases and J by 4 bases; unmatched bases: 13. CDR1 SGHDN and CDR2 FVKESK come from the germline V gene. CDR3 nucleotides: TGTGCCAGCAGCCGTAAACTCCCGGGACTAGCGACATACAATGAGCAGTTCTTC. Protein sequence: CASSRKLPGLATYNEQFF.

This clonotype was seen only a few times. V and J are TRBV10-3 and TRBJ1-2; D is ambiguous. Trimming pared 2 bases from V and 8 bases from J, leaving 12 bases between. The CDR3 runs to 13 residues. Germline V CDR1 and CDR2: ENHRY, SYGVKD. The CDR3 DNA is TGTGCCATCAGTGAGCGGGCCGAGGGAGGCTACACCTTC. As protein: CAISERAEGGYTF.

This chain connects TRBV5-1 to TRBJ2-1; TRBD2 agrees at 7 bases. Germline values: CDR1 SGHRS, CDR2 YFSETQ. This CDR3 is 17 amino acids long. V shed 4 bases and J 5 bases; nucleotides not matched to a gene: 15. CDR3 nucleotides: TGCGCCAGCAGCCCCCGGACTAGGCGGGTGACTGACAATGAGCAGTTCTTC. It specifies CASSPRTRRVTDNEQFF.

This chain connects TRBV6-1 to TRBJ2-6; D unclear. CDR3 length: 19 amino acids. CDR1 and CDR2 (germline): MNHNS, SASEGT. The germline V and J ends were trimmed by 8 bases and 8 bases, with 31 bases remaining between them. Here the CDR3 reads CASEIKLAGTLFGPNVLTF. In DNA, the CDR3 is TGTGCCAGCGAAATCAAGTTGGCAGGTACCTTGTTCGGGCCCAACGTCCTGACTTTC.

J is TRBJ2-2 and V is TRBV12-3 or TRBV12-4; 7 nucleotides match TRBD2. The trim removed 7 bases at V and 5 bases at J, leaving 7 bases unmatched. CDR3 length: 14 amino acids. CDR3 loop: CASTSGTITGELFF. Written as DNA, the CDR3 is TGTGCCAGCACCTCCGGGACTATAACCGGGGAGCTGTTTTTT.

The table lists this clonotype with a few counts. The chain combines TRBV6-5 with TRBJ2-7, with 10 bases aligning to TRBD1. This CDR3 comprises 15 residues. V dropped 0 bases and J dropped 5; count of bases not matched to a gene: 4. CDR1 and CDR2 from the germline V gene are MNHEY and SVGAGI. The DNA of the CDR3 is TGTGCCAGCAGTTACTCGGGACAGGGGAACCACGAGCAGTACTTC. It yields the protein CASSYSGQGNHEQYF.

This clonotype was counted ten times or more. The J gene is TRBJ1-1, the V gene TRBV5-5; 8 bases fit TRBD1. Germline V gene sequence: CDR1 SGHKS, CDR2 YYEKEE (reference sequence). The CDR3 totals 15 residues. The ends lost 3 bases at V and 0 bases at J; junction bases unmatched: 4. CDR3 sequence (DNA): TGTGCCAGCAGCTCGCGGACAGGGATGAACACTGAAGCTTTCTTT. Residues: CASSSRTGMNTEAFF.

The chain recombines TRBV18 with TRBJ2-5; possible D gene TRBD2, 6 bases. V lost 1 base and J lost 2, with 11 bases in between. In germline, CDR1 is KGHSH, CDR2 LQKENI. The CDR3 has 15 amino acids. CDR3 nucleotides: TGTGCCAGCTCACCACGGTCTAGCGTGCAAGAGACCCAGTACTTC. This translates into CASSPRSSVQETQYF. Looking up the rest from reference TRBV18 and TRBJ2-5 gives the full variable domain: NAGVMQNPRHLVRRRGQEARLRCSPMKGHSHVYWYRQLPEEGLKFMVYLQKENIIDESGMPKERFSAEFPKEGPSILRIQQVVRGDSAAYFCASSPRSSVQETQYFGPGTRLLVL.

The chain is built from TRBV20-1 and TRBJ1-5; D remains ambiguous. Trimming removed 0 bases at V and 5 bases at J, with 14 bases between. Germline V gene sequence: CDR1 DFQATT, CDR2 SNEGSKA (reference sequence). This CDR3 has 15 amino acids. In DNA form, the CDR3 reads TGCAGTGCTAGAGATTTAGGTGGGCCTGATCAGCCCCAGCATTTT. Protein: CSARDLGGPDQPQHF.

This clonotype was seen a few times. The J gene is TRBJ2-4, the V gene TRBV20-1; 7 bases fit TRBD2. V lost 5 bases and J lost 3; bases outside the gene matches: 13. The CDR3 spans 16 residues. CDR1 is DFQATT and CDR2 is SNEGSKA in the germline V gene (reference sequence). The CDR3: CSARFDYGTIKNIQYF. The CDR3 coding sequence is TGCAGTGCTCGTTTTGATTACGGGACTATCAAAAACATTCAGTACTTC.

This clonotype was observed at least ten times. The chain is built from TRBV5-1 and TRBJ2-7, with 12 bases lining up with TRBD2. There are 14 residues in the CDR3. CDR1 and CDR2 from the germline V gene are SGHRS and YFSETQ. J was trimmed by 5 bases and V by 3 bases; bases with no gene match: 3. The CDR3 nucleotides read TGCGCCAGCAGCTCGAGACTAGCGGGAGACGAGCAGTACTTC. The encoded protein is CASSSRLAGDEQYF. Complete variable domain (other parts from reference TRBV5-1 and TRBJ2-7): KAGVTQTPRYLIKTRGQQVTLSCSPISGHRSVSWYQQTPGQGLQFLFEYFSETQRNKGNFPGRFSGRQFSNSRSEMNVSTLELGDSALYLCASSSRLAGDEQYFGPGTRLTVT.

To note about this clonotype: A much bigger clone sits one base away, suggesting this may be a read error. This chain joins TRBV28 and TRBJ2-1; 9 nucleotides match TRBD2. From germline, CDR1 is MDHEN and CDR2 SYDVKM. V gave up 11 bases and J gave up 8 bases; unmatched junction bases: 16. The CDR3 consists of 15 residues. The DNA for the CDR3 is TGTGCCGGCACCCTTGCGGGAGGGCCGGTCCATGAGCAGTTCTTC. It is translated as CAGTLAGGPVHEQFF.

A few counts support this clonotype. The V call is TRBV12-3 or TRBV12-4, the J call TRBJ2-1, with D possibly being TRBD2 (6 bases). Trimming took off 1 base at V and 7 bases at J, with 14 bases between the two ends. The CDR3 length is 15 residues. CDR3 in amino acids: CASSLGAGLWNEQFF. CDR3 sequence (DNA): TGTGCCAGCAGTTTAGGCGCGGGACTGTGGAATGAGCAGTTCTTC.